The 11 T cell receptor beta chains given below trace back to one sample, sequenced in a study of OX40 agonist ivuxolimab in advanced cancers. Clones were read by immunoSEQ multiplex PCR, and TCRdb kept only the in-frame ones, dropping some. The sample holds about 34,000 clones, around 85% seen once. Sequencing used CD4+ or CD8+ T cells sorted from blood, obtained in a trial of the OX40 agonist ivuxolimab. The receptors here all came from an adult with an advanced solid tumor such as melanoma, head and neck, liver or kidney cancer.

The V gene is TRBV27, the J gene TRBJ2-1, with D unclear. The CDR3 covers 13 residues. Germline CDR1 and CDR2: MNHEY and SMNVEV (reference sequence). The germline V and J ends were trimmed by 0 bases and 7 bases, with 7 bases remaining between them. DNA of the CDR3: TGTGCCAGCAGTTTATCTAGGAGAAATGAGCAGTTCTTC. It encodes CASSLSRRNEQFF.

This chain joins TRBV5-4 and TRBJ1-1; a weak D match, TRBD1 (6 bases). The CDR3 spans 15 residues. V lost 3 bases to trimming and J lost 0 bases, with 12 bases between them. Germline V gene lookup returns CDR1 SGHNT and CDR2 YYREEE (reference sequence). The CDR3 DNA reads as TGTGCCAGCAGCTGGGACACTAATATGAACACTGAAGCTTTCTTT. Translation gives CASSWDTNMNTEAFF.

The chain employs TRBV30 and TRBJ2-7, with D possibly being TRBD2 (5 bases). Germline loops: CDR1 GTSNPN, CDR2 SVGIG (reference sequence). V lost 3 bases and J lost 0, with 12 bases in between. This CDR3 contains 14 residues. CDR3 region: CAWSLDSYSYEQYF. The CDR3 coding sequence is TGTGCCTGGAGCTTGGACTCTTACTCCTACGAGCAGTACTTC.

The chain couples TRBV6-1 to TRBJ1-2, with D tentatively TRBD1 (6 bases). CDR3 length: 15 residues. CDR1 and CDR2 from the germline V gene are MNHNS and SASEGT. The ends were cut back, 4 bases at V and 3 bases at J, with 15 bases in the middle. DNA of the CDR3: TGTGCCAGCAGTGTTACAGGGAGTCTAGACTATGGCTACACCTTC. Translating it yields CASSVTGSLDYGYTF.

This clone turned up a few times. The rearrangement uses TRBV6-1 and TRBJ1-6, with 9 bases lining up with TRBD1. V was pared by 1 base and J by 9 bases, with 1 base of the junction left unmatched. Germline CDR1 is MNHNS and CDR2 is SASEGT. This CDR3 region has 14 residues. The CDR3 here is CASSEGTGVSPLHF. CDR3 sequence (DNA): TGTGCCAGCAGTGAAGGGACAGGGGTTTCACCCCTCCACTTT.

The sample holds one count of this clone. In DNA form, the CDR3 reads TGTGCCAGCAGCCCCCAACCGGGGACCAGGGATACGCAGTATTTT. It encodes CASSPQPGTRDTQYF. V and J are TRBV7-2 and TRBJ2-3; D may match TRBD1 or TRBD2 (5 bases each). V lost 5 bases to trimming and J lost 6 bases, with 18 bases between them. The germline gives CDR1 SGHTA, CDR2 FQGNSA. The CDR3 is 15 amino acids.

The V gene is TRBV30, the J gene TRBJ1-3, with D possibly being TRBD1 (5 bases). The CDR3 contains 15 residues. Trimming removed 4 bases from V and 0 bases from J, with 13 bases in between. In germline, CDR1 is GTSNPN, CDR2 SVGIG (reference sequence). The chain's CDR3 is CAWNRDAFSGNTIYF. CDR3 sequence (DNA): TGTGCCTGGAATCGGGACGCATTCTCTGGAAACACCATATATTTT.

The chain joins TRBV19 to TRBJ2-6; D ambiguous. The CDR3 sequence is 16 residues long. Trimming took off 6 bases at V and 1 base at J, with 13 bases between the two ends. Germline values: CDR1 LNHDA, CDR2 SQIVND (reference sequence). The CDR3 here is CASSHIGVSGANVLTF. Here the CDR3 DNA reads TGTGCCAGTAGCCACATTGGTGTTTCTGGGGCCAACGTCCTGACTTTC.

With respect to this clone: This sample includes further DNA sequences coding for the same CDR3. The chain links TRBV7-9 to TRBJ2-7; unclear D gene. Germline CDR1 and CDR2: SEHNR and FQNEAQ (reference sequence). V lost 5 bases, J lost 4 bases, and 6 bases lay in between. This CDR3 contains 11 residues. CDR3 in DNA: TGTGCCAGCAGCCCTGAATACGAGCAGTACTTC. It codes for CASSPEYEQYF.

The chain has TRBV29-1 and TRBJ1-2, with 8 bases lining up with TRBD1. From germline, CDR1 is SQVTM and CDR2 ANQGSEA. The CDR3 covers 14 residues. After removal of 7 bases from V and 4 bases from J, the junction contained 11 bases not matched to a gene. The CDR3 region is CSAEQGVPSYGYTF. The CDR3 coding sequence is TGCAGCGCCGAACAGGGGGTCCCATCCTATGGCTACACCTTC. Variable domain in full (rest from reference TRBV29-1 and TRBJ1-2): SAVISQKPSRDICQRGTSLTIQCQVDSQVTMMFWYRQQPGQSLTLIATANQGSEATYESGFVIDKFPISRPNLTFSTLTVSNMSPEDSSIYLCSAEQGVPSYGYTFGSGTRLTVV.

The CDR3 DNA sequence: TGTGCCAGCAGCGTCGGACAGGCCGGGTCAGGGAGCTACACCTTC. Its translation: CASSVGQAGSGSYTF. The gene calls are TRBV9 and TRBJ1-2; 7 nucleotides match TRBD1. Germline lookup yields CDR1 SGDLS and CDR2 YYNGEE. V was clipped by 2 bases and J by 9 bases; unmatched bases: 13. This CDR3 contains 15 residues.